A single sample gave rise to the 23 T cell receptor beta chains below, sequenced in a study of cytomegalovirus exposure and HLA in healthy donors. Researchers ran the PCR with 60 Vbeta and 13 Jbeta primers. The data were produced by immunoSEQ multiplex PCR, yet TCRdb's version contains in-frame clones alone and is incomplete. The repertoire consists of approximately 190,000 clones, with around 85% occurring once and the leading ten covering less than 7%. Input material: PBMCs. These receptors all come from a man in his forties in good health and CMV-seropositive.

The chain recombines TRBV7-9 with TRBJ2-7; a possible D gene is TRBD1 (6 bases). The CDR3 loop spans 14 amino acids. The ends were cut back, 5 bases at V and 2 bases at J, with 13 bases in the middle. Germline V CDR1 and CDR2: SEHNR, FQNEAQ (reference sequence). CDR3 DNA sequence: TGTGCCAGCAGCGCCCGGGACAACCCCTACGAGCAGTACTTC. This translates into CASSARDNPYEQYF.

The V gene is TRBV19, the J gene TRBJ2-7; D may be TRBD2 (6 bases). This CDR3 is 14 amino acids long. V was shortened by 6 bases and J by 6 bases, with 18 bases between the two germline ends. The germline V gene encodes CDR1 LNHDA and CDR2 SQIVND (reference sequence). CDR3 sequence (DNA): TGTGCCAGTAGCGAAATGGGACTTTCGGCCGAGCAGTACTTC. Its translation: CASSEMGLSAEQYF.

This clone was found a few times. The rearrangement uses TRBV18 and TRBJ1-1, with no clear D. Germline CDR1 KGHSH, CDR2 LQKENI. Trimming removed 6 bases from V and 5 bases from J, with 13 bases in between. The CDR3 extends over 13 amino acids. DNA for the CDR3: TGTGCCAGCTCGGCGGGGTCTAGTACTGAAGCTTTCTTT. Amino acid sequence: CASSAGSSTEAFF.

The gene calls are TRBV7-2 and TRBJ2-3; weak D call: TRBD2 (5 bases). The CDR3 has 12 residues. Germline CDR1 SGHTA, CDR2 FQGNSA. The V and J ends lost 6 bases and 6 bases respectively, with 10 bases between them. The CDR3 region has the DNA TGTGCCAGCAGTTCCACGGGGGATACGCAGTATTTT. It yields the protein CASSSTGDTQYF.

This clone was recorded a few times. CDR3: CASSSTPGYEQYF. DNA of the CDR3: TGTGCCAGCAGCTCCACCCCCGGTTACGAGCAGTACTTC. This rearrangement joins TRBV7-3 to TRBJ2-7; D unresolved. The germline V and J ends were trimmed by 4 bases and 4 bases, with 11 bases remaining between them. Germline V gene data show CDR1 as SGHTA and CDR2 as FQGTGA. The CDR3 loop spans 13 amino acids.

The chain couples TRBV9 to TRBJ2-3; TRBD2 might be the D (6 bases). CDR1 is SGDLS and CDR2 is YYNGEE in the germline V gene. Between the trimmed V and J ends, which lost 3 bases and 5 bases, there was a span of 25 bases. The CDR3 spans 18 residues. The CDR3 sequence is CASSARVRWAGSEDTQYF. CDR3 coding DNA: TGTGCCAGCAGCGCGAGAGTGAGATGGGCGGGATCCGAAGATACGCAGTATTTT.

V gene TRBV5-4 combines with J gene TRBJ2-1, with a weak D call TRBD1 (6 bases). The CDR3 extends over 14 amino acids. V lost 4 bases, J lost 0 bases, and 8 bases lay in between. Germline V lookup: CDR1 SGHNT, CDR2 YYREEE (reference sequence). CDR3 protein: CASSVDSSYNEQFF. The CDR3 DNA follows: TGTGCCAGCAGCGTGGACAGCTCCTACAATGAGCAGTTCTTC.

This chain joins TRBV4-3 and TRBJ2-7; 9 bases line up with TRBD2. This CDR3 has 15 residues. V lost 1 base to trimming and J lost 7 bases; unmatched junction nucleotides: 8. The germline CDR1 and CDR2 sequences are LGHNA and YSLEER. CDR3 sequence: CASSQAASGDLEQYF. As DNA, the CDR3 is TGCGCCAGCAGCCAAGCGGCTAGCGGGGACTTGGAGCAGTACTTC.

This clone has only one observation. V gene TRBV9 combines with J gene TRBJ2-3; 8 nucleotides line up with TRBD2. V shed 1 base, J shed 3 bases, and the junction held 4 bases outside the gene matches. The CDR3 extends over 15 amino acids. Germline V gene sequence: CDR1 SGDLS, CDR2 YYNGEE. The CDR3 nucleotides read TGTGCCAGCAGCGTACTAGGCGGGGGGACAGATACGCAGTATTTT. Encoded protein: CASSVLGGGTDTQYF.

This chain connects TRBV27 to TRBJ2-7, with TRBD2 as a possible D gene (6 bases). Trimming cost V 6 bases and J 4 bases, with 28 bases left between them. Germline V gives CDR1 MNHEY, CDR2 SMNVEV (reference sequence). This CDR3 has 18 amino acids. CDR3 protein: CASSQGRRGFPFLYEQYF. CDR3 nucleotide sequence: TGTGCCAGCAGCCAAGGTCGGAGGGGATTCCCCTTCCTTTACGAGCAGTACTTC.

This clone appeared a few times. CDR3 sequence: CASSSPVGEGYNEQFF. CDR3 DNA sequence: TGTGCCAGCAGCTCCCCGGTCGGGGAGGGGTACAATGAGCAGTTCTTC. V gene TRBV7-3 combines with J gene TRBJ2-1; TRBD2 agrees at 7 bases. Losses at the gene ends were 4 bases for V and 4 bases for J; bases not matched to a gene: 10. Germline CDR1 reads SGHTA; CDR2 reads FQGTGA. The CDR3 is made up of 16 amino acids.

The chain has TRBV19 and TRBJ1-1; D is ambiguous. Trimming left V 4 bases short and J 4 bases short, with 16 bases between. CDR1 is LNHDA and CDR2 is SQIVND in the germline V gene (reference sequence). This CDR3 is built from 15 residues. The CDR3 loop reads CASSTKAVGSTEAFF. The CDR3 coding sequence is TGTGCCAGTAGTACCAAGGCCGTCGGGAGCACTGAAGCTTTCTTT.

This chain links TRBV19 with TRBJ2-3; possibly TRBD2 for D (5 bases). CDR1 and CDR2 from the germline V gene are LNHDA and SQIVND (reference sequence). This CDR3 spans 14 amino acids. The V and J ends lost 5 bases and 5 bases respectively, with 14 bases between them. The CDR3 sequence is CASSEGLLGDTQYF. Written as DNA, the CDR3 is TGTGCCAGTAGTGAGGGCCTGCTGGGAGATACGCAGTATTTT.

This clone appeared a single time. The chain is built from TRBV7-3 and TRBJ1-1; D ambiguous. V was pared by 5 bases and J by 0 bases, with 10 bases between. The CDR3 is 14 residues long. CDR1 and CDR2 (germline): SGHTA, FQGTGA. This CDR3 reads CASSPPGMNTEAFF. DNA of the CDR3: TGTGCCAGCAGCCCCCCCGGGATGAACACTGAAGCTTTCTTT.

The chain uses TRBV29-1 and TRBJ2-5; TRBD1 matches 9 bases. This CDR3 has 16 residues. The V and J ends lost 0 bases and 5 bases, in that order; junction bases with no gene match: 10. Per germline, CDR1 SQVTM and CDR2 ANQGSEA. The CDR3 protein is CSVEDLGTGRTETQYF. In DNA form, the CDR3 reads TGCAGCGTTGAAGATCTGGGGACAGGGCGTACGGAGACCCAGTACTTC. Based on the CDR3 plus reference TRBV29-1 and TRBJ2-5, the full variable domain is SAVISQKPSRDICQRGTSLTIQCQVDSQVTMMFWYRQQPGQSLTLIATANQGSEATYESGFVIDKFPISRPNLTFSTLTVSNMSPEDSSIYLCSVEDLGTGRTETQYFGPGTRLLVL.

Comments on this clone: Germline and junction disagree at one end, which may indicate a read error. The chain employs TRBV19 and TRBJ2-7; D possibly corresponds to TRBD1 (5 bases). This CDR3 region has 15 residues. Germline V gives CDR1 LNHDA, CDR2 SQIVND (reference sequence). The CDR3 sequence is CASSIRQGSSYERYF. DNA of the CDR3: TGTGCCAGTAGTATAAGGCAGGGAAGCTCCTACGAGCGGTACTTC.

This clone was counted only a few times. Within the sample, other DNA sequences also encode this same CDR3. The CDR3 is CASSRAGGYNEQFF. The CDR3 nucleotides are TGTGCCAGTAGTAGGGCAGGGGGCTACAATGAGCAGTTCTTC. The chain has TRBV19 and TRBJ2-1; 7 bases fit TRBD1. CDR1 LNHDA and CDR2 SQIVND come from the germline V gene (reference sequence). This CDR3 has 14 residues. V trimming: 4 bases; J trimming: 3 bases; junction bases outside the gene matches: 3.

The V call is TRBV11-1, the J call TRBJ2-7; D gene unclear. The CDR3 consists of 15 residues. Trimming cost V 2 bases and J 7 bases, with 18 bases left between them. CDR1 and CDR2 (germline): SGHAT, FQDESV (reference sequence). CDR3: CASSLTTGLMREQYF. CDR3 nucleotides: TGTGCCAGCAGCTTAACCACGGGTCTTATGAGGGAGCAGTACTTC.

The chain employs TRBV19 and TRBJ1-3; the D is unclear. Germline CDR1 reads LNHDA; CDR2 reads SQIVND (reference sequence). The CDR3 is made up of 15 amino acids. V lost 3 bases, J lost 4 bases, and 13 bases lay in between. CDR3 region: CASSMSAEVGNTIYF. In nucleotides, the CDR3 is TGTGCCAGTAGTATGTCTGCCGAGGTCGGAAACACCATATATTTT.

J is TRBJ1-5 and V is TRBV9; 9 bases fit TRBD1. CDR3 length equals 15 residues. The V gene's germline CDR1 is SGDLS and CDR2 YYNGEE. V shed 4 bases and J 6 bases; nucleotides not matched to a gene: 8. In nucleotides, the CDR3 is TGTGCCAGCAGCTTTAGGGACAGGGAACCTCAGCCCCAGCATTTT. It yields the protein CASSFRDREPQPQHF.

The chain combines TRBV7-5 with TRBJ1-1; whether TRBD1, the table's D call, matches the DNA was not checked. TRBV7-5 is a documented pseudogene. The CDR3 sequence is 13 residues long. For the CDR3, the DNA is TGTGCCAGAAGATACAGGGTATGTACTGAAGCTTTCTTT. Translated: CARRYRVCTEAFF.

The chain combines TRBV5-4 with TRBJ2-3; 7 bases are shared with TRBD2. This CDR3 has 15 residues. V was clipped by 0 bases and J by 6 bases; unmatched bases: 7. In germline, CDR1 is SGHNT, CDR2 YYREEE (reference sequence). For the CDR3, the DNA is TGTGCCAGCAGCTTGGATGGGCGGGGGATGGATACGCAGTATTTT. Residues: CASSLDGRGMDTQYF.

Concerning this clone: The same CDR3 arises from other DNA sequences in this sample as well. V usage is TRBV4-3 and J usage is TRBJ2-5; D gene unclear. Germline V gene lookup returns CDR1 LGHNA and CDR2 YSLEER. Trimming removed 0 bases from V and 5 bases from J, with 7 bases in between. This CDR3 has 13 residues. This CDR3 is CASSQDTEETQYF. The CDR3 nucleotides are TGCGCCAGCAGCCAAGACACGGAGGAGACCCAGTACTTC.